This T cell receptor beta chain was documented in a study of CD8 T cells in ankylosing spondylitis. The study's findings and limits: The authors reported significant enrichment of disease-linked clones in matched ankylosing spondylitis synovial fluid. There were earlier reports of some motif variants in reactive arthritis synovial fluid and blood. Peripheral blood samples showed relatively rare disease-linked clones, and these clones were CD8+. Characteristic of ankylosing spondylitis blood, it appeared, was a TCR beta motif comprising roughly eight highly homologous variants.

This clonotype was seen a handful of times. The target antigen is unknown. CDR1 is MNHEY and CDR2 is SMNVEV in the germline V gene (reference sequence). V lost 6 bases to trimming and J lost 3 bases, with 14 bases between them. The CDR3 runs 14 residues. Libraries for TCR beta were made by quantitative 5'-RACE with molecular barcodes. TCRdb independently ran MiXCR on the 5' RACE reads; one entry per CDR3 protein. Found here are 200,000 to 250,000 distinct CDR3 sequences, about a sixth of them singletons; the top ten hold approximately 40%. The source is a male donor with ankylosing spondylitis. J is TRBJ1-2 and V is TRBV27; D gene unclear. The source material was blood, either unsorted or a sorted T cell fraction (not recorded which). The CDR3 loop reads CASSLTGEYYGYTF. DNA for the CDR3: TGTGCCAGCAGCCTCACGGGAGAGTACTATGGCTACACCTTC.